This TCR beta chain came from a study of T cells and copy number aberrations in small-cell lung cancer. Broader study findings: All specimens were formalin-fixed paraffin-embedded tissue, prone to sequencing artifacts.

The CDR3 runs to 10 residues. Germline-derived CDR1 and CDR2 are SQVTM and ANQGSEA. V was shortened by 6 bases and J by 3 bases, with 6 bases between the two germline ends. Libraries were prepared by immunoSEQ multiplex PCR; TCRdb keeps only in-frame clonotypes and omits some of them. The repertoire holds some 2,200 clones, with 82% as singletons. As concerns this clone: Its antigen is still unknown.

The receptor's source is a man aged 50 to 60 with small cell lung cancer. V is TRBV29-1 and J is TRBJ2-7, with D hard to call. The sequenced material came from normal tissue next to the tumor. The CDR3 DNA reads as TGCAGCGTGAGAGACTACGAGCAGTACTTC. This translates into CSVRDYEQYF.